This T cell receptor (beta chain) was found in a study of patients and donors after allogeneic stem cell transplantation (TCRdb year 2020). The CDR3 runs 12 residues from the cysteine to the phenylalanine. Only the CDR3 part of the read is kept: 36 bases, read in frame from the first base. Via the germline V gene (reference sequence), CDR1 is DFQATT and CDR2 SNEGSKA. V loses 5 bases, J loses 9 bases, and the germline ends lie 14 bases apart. The method was RT-PCR. TCRdb shows the sequencer as NextSeq 550. Through fastp at Q25 and MiXCR, TCRdb rebuilt clones from the public reads, retaining in-frame beta chains. Duplicate CDR3 protein sequences are folded into a single record with the most common DNA and genes. A total of 70,000 to 95,000 distinct CDR3 sequences appear in this sample, 4.5% to 5% of them only once. The top ten hold about 2.5% of the sample. To note about this clonotype: Its antigen is still unknown. There are no base qualities to consult, and no much larger clone falls within one base.

The sample taken for sequencing was blood, either unsorted or a sorted T cell fraction (not recorded which). In this chain, TRBV20-1 is recombined with TRBJ2-4; the D gene is not confidently resolved. The clonotype originates from a human donor who was either an allogeneic HSCT recipient or a stem cell or donor lymphocyte infusion donor (not recorded which). It is not recorded whose cells these are; they may come from a transplant donor. The CDR3 reads CSASPLGVIQYF. The DNA is as follows: TGCAGTGCTTCCCCCCTTGGGGTCATTCAGTACTTC.